This T cell receptor beta chain came from a study of T cell responses to AZD1222 COVID-19 vaccine. About the research overall: Pooled together were second doses at about 4 or about 12 weeks. Study conclusions and caveats: Among the donors, most were white British and more were female, and clonal diversity was possibly underestimated. Reportedly, nearly half of unique spike TCRs recognized epitopes outside B.1.351/B.1.1.7 mutations. Two AZD1222 administrations were followed by greater Spike-specific TCR breadth and depth.

Assay used: immunoSEQ multiplex PCR; TCRdb lists only in-frame clones, some missing. The sample contains about 180,000 clones, roughly 88% of which appear only once. The CDR3 is made up of 14 amino acids. CDR1 and CDR2 (germline): SGHRS, YFSETQ. J lost 6 bases, V lost 2 bases, and 1 base had no gene match. Of note for this clone: The antigen is unknown.

The starting material was peripheral blood, obtained on day 0 of AZD1222 vaccination. This rearrangement joins TRBV5-1 to TRBJ1-4; TRBD1 agrees at 10 bases. This TCR was recovered from an adult in good health. The CDR3 sequence is CASSFGTGDEKLFF. The CDR3 DNA sequence: TGCGCCAGCAGCTTTGGGACAGGGGATGAAAAACTGTTTTTT.